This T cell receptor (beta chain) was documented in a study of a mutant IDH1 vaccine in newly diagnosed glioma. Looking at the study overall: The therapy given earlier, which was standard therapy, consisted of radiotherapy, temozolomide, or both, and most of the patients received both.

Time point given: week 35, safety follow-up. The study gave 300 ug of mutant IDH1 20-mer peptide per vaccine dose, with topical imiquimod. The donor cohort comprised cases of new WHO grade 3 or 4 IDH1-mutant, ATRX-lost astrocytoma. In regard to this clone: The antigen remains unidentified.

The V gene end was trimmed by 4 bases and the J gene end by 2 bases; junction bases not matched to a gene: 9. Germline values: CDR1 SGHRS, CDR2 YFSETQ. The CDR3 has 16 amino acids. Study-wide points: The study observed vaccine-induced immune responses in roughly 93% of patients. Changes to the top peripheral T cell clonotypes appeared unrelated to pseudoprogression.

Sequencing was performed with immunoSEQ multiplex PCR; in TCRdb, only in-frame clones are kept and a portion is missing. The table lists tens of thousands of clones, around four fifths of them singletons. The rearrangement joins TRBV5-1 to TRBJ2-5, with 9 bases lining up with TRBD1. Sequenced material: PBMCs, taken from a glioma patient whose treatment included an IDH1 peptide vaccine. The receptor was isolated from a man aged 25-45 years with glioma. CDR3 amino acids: CASSENLGQGQETQYF. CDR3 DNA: TGCGCCAGCAGCGAGAACCTGGGACAGGGACAAGAGACCCAGTACTTC.